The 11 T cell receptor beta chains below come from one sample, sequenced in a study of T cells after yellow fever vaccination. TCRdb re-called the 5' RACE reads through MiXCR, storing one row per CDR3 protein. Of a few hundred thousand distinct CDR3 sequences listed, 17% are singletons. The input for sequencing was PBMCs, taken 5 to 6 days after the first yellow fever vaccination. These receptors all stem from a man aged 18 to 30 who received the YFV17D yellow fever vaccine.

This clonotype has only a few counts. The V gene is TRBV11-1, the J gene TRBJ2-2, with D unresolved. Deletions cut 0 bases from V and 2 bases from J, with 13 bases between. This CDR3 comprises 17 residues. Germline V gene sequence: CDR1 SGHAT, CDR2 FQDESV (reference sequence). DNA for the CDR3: TGTGCCAGCAGCTTAGCATGGGCGGCGTATAACACCGGGGAGCTGTTTTTT. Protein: CASSLAWAAYNTGELFF.

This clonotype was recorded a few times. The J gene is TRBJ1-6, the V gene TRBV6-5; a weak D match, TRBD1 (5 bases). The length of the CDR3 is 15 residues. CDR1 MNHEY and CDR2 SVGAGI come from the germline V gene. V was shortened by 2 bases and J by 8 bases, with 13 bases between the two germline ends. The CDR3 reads CASSYGQGLDSPLHF. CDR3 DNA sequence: TGTGCCAGCAGTTACGGTCAGGGATTGGATTCACCCCTCCACTTT.

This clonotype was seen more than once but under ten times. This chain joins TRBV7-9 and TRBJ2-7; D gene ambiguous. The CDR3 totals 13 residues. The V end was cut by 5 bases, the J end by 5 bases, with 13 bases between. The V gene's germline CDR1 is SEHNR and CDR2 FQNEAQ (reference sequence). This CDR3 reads CASSPPASHEQYV. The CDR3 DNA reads TGTGCCAGCAGCCCTCCGGCATCCCACGAGCAGTACGTC.

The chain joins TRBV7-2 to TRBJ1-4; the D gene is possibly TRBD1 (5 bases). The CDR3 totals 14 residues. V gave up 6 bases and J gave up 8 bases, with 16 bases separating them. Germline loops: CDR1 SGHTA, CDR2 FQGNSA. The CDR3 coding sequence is TGTGCCAGCAGGGGGGGTTTCACGGAGGAAAAACTGTTTTTT. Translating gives CASRGGFTEEKLFF. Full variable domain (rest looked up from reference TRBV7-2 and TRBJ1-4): GAGVSQSPSNKVTEKGKDVELRCDPISGHTALYWYRQSLGQGLEFLIYFQGNSAPDKSGLPSDRFSAERTGGSVSTLTIQRTQQEDSAVYLCASRGGFTEEKLFFGSGTQLSVL.

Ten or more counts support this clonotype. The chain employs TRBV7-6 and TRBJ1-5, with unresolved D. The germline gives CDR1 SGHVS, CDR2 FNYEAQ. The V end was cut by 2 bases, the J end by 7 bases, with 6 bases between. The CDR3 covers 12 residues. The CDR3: CASSLWRQPQHF. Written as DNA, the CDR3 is TGTGCCAGCAGCTTATGGAGGCAGCCCCAGCATTTT.

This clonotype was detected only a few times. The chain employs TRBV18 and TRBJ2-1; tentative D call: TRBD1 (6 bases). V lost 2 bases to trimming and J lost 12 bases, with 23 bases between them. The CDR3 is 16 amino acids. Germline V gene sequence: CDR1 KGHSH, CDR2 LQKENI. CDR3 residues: CASSPSVGGTSGRQFF. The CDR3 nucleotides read TGTGCCAGCTCACCATCGGTAGGGGGTACCTCGGGTCGGCAGTTCTTC.

CDR3 region: CASSKMDTEAFF. For the CDR3, the DNA is TGTGCCAGCAGCAAGATGGACACTGAAGCTTTCTTT. The chain links TRBV5-4 to TRBJ1-1; D unclear. Per the germline V gene, CDR1 is SGHNT and CDR2 is YYREEE (reference sequence). V gave up 4 bases and J gave up 3 bases, with 7 bases separating them. The CDR3 consists of 12 residues.

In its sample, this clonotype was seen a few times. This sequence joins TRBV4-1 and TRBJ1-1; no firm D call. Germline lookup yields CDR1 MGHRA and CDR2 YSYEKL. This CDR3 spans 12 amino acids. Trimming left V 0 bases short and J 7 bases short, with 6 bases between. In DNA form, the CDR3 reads TGCGCCAGCAGCCAAGACAGGCGTGAAGCTTTCTTT. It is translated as CASSQDRREAFF.

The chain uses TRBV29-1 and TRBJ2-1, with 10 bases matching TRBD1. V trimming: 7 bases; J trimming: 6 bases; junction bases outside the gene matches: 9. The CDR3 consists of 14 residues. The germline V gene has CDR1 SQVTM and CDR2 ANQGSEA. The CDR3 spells CSGDGTGVTNEQFF. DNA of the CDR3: TGCAGCGGCGATGGGACAGGGGTTACCAATGAGCAGTTCTTC.

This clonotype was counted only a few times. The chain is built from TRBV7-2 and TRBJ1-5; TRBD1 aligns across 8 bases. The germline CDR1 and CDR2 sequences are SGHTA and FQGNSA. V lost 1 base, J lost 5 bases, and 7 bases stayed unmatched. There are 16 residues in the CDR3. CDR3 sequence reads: CASSLGAGGQYQPQHF. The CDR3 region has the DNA TGTGCCAGCAGCTTAGGGGCAGGGGGCCAGTATCAGCCCCAGCATTTT. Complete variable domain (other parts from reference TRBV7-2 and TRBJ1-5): GAGVSQSPSNKVTEKGKDVELRCDPISGHTALYWYRQSLGQGLEFLIYFQGNSAPDKSGLPSDRFSAERTGGSVSTLTIQRTQQEDSAVYLCASSLGAGGQYQPQHFGDGTRLSIL.

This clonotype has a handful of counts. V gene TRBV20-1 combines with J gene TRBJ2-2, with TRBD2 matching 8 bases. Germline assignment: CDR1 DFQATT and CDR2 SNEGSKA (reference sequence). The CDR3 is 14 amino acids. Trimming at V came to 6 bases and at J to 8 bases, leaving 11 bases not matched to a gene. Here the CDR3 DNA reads TGCAGTGCCCGACATCGGGGGGGCAGAGGGGAGCTGTTTTTT. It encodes CSARHRGGRGELFF.